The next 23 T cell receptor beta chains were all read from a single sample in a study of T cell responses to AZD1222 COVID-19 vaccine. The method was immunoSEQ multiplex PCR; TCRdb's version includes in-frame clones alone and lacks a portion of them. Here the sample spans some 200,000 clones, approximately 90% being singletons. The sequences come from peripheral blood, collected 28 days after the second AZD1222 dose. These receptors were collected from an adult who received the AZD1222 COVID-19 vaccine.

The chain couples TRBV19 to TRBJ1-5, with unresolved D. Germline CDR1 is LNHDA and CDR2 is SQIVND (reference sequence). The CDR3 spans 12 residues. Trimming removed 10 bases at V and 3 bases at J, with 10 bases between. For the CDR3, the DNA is TGTGCCACCCACAGCCCCAATCAGCCCCAGCATTTT. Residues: CATHSPNQPQHF.

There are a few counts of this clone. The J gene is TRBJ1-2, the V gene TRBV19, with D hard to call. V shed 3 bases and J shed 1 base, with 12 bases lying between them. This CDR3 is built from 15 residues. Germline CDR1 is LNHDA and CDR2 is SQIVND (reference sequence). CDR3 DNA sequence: TGTGCCAGTAGTATCTCATCTATCCTTAACTATGGCTACACCTTC. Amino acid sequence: CASSISSILNYGYTF.

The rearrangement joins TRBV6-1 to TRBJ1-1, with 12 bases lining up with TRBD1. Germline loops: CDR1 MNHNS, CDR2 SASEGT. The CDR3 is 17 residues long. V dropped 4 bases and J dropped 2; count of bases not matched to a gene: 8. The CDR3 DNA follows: TGTGCCAGCAGTGCCCGGGACAGGGGGCTCTCTAACACTGAAGCTTTCTTT. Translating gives CASSARDRGLSNTEAFF.

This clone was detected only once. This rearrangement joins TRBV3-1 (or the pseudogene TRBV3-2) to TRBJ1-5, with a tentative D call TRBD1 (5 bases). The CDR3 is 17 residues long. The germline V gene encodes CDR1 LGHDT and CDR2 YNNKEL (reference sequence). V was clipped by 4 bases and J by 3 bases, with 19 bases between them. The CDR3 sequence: CASSPGLGEKSNQPQHF. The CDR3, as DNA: TGTGCCAGCAGCCCCGGGTTGGGGGAAAAATCCAATCAGCCCCAGCATTTT.

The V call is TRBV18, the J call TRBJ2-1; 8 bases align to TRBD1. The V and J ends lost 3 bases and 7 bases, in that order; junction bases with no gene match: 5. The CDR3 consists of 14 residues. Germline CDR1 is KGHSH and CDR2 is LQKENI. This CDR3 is CASSPPRGRNEQFF. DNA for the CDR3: TGTGCCAGCTCACCTCCCAGGGGGCGAAATGAGCAGTTCTTC.

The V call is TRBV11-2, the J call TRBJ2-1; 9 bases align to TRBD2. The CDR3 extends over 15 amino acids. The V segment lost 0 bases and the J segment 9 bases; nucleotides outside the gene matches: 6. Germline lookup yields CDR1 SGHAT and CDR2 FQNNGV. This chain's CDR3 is CASSLELAGMSEQFF. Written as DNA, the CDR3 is TGTGCCAGCAGCTTAGAACTAGCGGGTATGAGTGAGCAGTTCTTC.

DNA for the CDR3: TGTGCCATCAAAAGACAGGGAATGAACACTGAAGCTTTCTTT. It is translated as CAIKRQGMNTEAFF. The J gene is TRBJ1-1, the V gene TRBV19; 7 bases align to TRBD1. Germline V CDR1 and CDR2: LNHDA, SQIVND (reference sequence). The CDR3 has 14 residues. The ends lost 10 bases at V and 0 bases at J; junction bases unmatched: 8.

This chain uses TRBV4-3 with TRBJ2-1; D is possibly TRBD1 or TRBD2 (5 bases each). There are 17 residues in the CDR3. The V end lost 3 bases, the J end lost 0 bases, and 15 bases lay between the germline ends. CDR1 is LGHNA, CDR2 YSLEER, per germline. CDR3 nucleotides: TGCGCCAGCAGCCAGGAGAGGGGTTCCAGCTCCTACAATGAGCAGTTCTTC. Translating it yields CASSQERGSSSYNEQFF.

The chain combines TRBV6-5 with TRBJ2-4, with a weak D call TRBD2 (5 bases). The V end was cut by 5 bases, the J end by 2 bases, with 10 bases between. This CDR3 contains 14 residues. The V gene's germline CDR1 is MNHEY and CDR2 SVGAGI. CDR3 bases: TGTGCCAGCAGTAGGTCGGGGACCAAAAACATTCAGTACTTC. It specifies CASSRSGTKNIQYF.

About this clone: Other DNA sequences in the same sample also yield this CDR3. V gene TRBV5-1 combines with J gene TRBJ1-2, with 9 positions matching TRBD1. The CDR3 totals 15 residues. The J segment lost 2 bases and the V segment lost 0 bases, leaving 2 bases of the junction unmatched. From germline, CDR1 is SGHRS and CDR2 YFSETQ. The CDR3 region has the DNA TGCGCCAGCAGCTTGGGACAGGGGGTAAACTATGGCTACACCTTC. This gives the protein CASSLGQGVNYGYTF.

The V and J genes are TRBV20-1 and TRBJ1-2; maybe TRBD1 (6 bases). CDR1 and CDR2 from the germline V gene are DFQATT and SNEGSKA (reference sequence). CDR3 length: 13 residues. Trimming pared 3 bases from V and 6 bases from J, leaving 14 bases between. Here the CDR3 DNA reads TGCAGTGCTAGTCCGCAGGGGCTTGATGGCTACACCTTC. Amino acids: CSASPQGLDGYTF.

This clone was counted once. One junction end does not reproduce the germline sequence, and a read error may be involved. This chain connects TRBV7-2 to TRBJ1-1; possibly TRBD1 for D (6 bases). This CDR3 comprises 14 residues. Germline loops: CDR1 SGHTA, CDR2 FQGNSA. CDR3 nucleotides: TGTGCCAGCAGATTAGTCAGGGGGAACACTGAAGCTTTCTTT. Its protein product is CASRLVRGNTEAFF.

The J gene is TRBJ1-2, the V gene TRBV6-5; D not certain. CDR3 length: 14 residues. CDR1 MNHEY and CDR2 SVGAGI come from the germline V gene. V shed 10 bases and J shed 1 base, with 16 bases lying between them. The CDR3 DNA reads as TGTGCCACCGCCGACTTGGTTGGTAACTATGGCTACACCTTC. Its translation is CATADLVGNYGYTF.

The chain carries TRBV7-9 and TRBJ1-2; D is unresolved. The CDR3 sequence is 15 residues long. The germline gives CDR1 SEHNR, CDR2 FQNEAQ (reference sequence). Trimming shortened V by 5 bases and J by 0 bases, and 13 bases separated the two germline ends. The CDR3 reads CASSPWGSPNYGYTF. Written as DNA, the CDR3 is TGTGCCAGCAGCCCTTGGGGATCTCCTAACTATGGCTACACCTTC.

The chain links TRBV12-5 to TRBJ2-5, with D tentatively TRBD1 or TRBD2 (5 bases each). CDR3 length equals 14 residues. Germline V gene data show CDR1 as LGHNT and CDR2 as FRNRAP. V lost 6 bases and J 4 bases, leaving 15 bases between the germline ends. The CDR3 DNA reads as TGTGCTAGTGGCCCAGGGATAGAGGGAGAGACCCAGTACTTC. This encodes CASGPGIEGETQYF. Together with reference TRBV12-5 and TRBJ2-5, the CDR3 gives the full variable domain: DARVTQTPRHKVTEMGQEVTMRCQPILGHNTVFWYRQTMMQGLELLAYFRNRAPLDDSGMPKDRFSAEMPDATLATLKIQPSEPRDSAVYFCASGPGIEGETQYFGPGTRLLVL.

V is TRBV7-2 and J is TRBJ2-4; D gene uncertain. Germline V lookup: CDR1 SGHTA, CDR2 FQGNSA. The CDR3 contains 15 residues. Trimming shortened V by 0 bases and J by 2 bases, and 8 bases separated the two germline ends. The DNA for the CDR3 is TGTGCCAGCAGCTTAGCGGGGTCGACCAAAAACATTCAGTACTTC. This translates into CASSLAGSTKNIQYF.

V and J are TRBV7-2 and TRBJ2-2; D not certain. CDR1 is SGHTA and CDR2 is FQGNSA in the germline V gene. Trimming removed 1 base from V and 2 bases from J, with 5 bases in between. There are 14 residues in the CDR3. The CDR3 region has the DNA TGTGCCAGCAGCTTAGGGCATAACACCGGGGAGCTGTTTTTT. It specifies CASSLGHNTGELFF.

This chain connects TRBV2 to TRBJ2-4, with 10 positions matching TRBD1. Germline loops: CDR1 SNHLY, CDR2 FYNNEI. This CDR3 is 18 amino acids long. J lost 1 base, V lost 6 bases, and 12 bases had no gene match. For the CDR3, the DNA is TGTGCCAGCAGCCGGGACAGGGGCGCGGGGTGGGCCAAAAACATTCAGTACTTC. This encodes CASSRDRGAGWAKNIQYF.

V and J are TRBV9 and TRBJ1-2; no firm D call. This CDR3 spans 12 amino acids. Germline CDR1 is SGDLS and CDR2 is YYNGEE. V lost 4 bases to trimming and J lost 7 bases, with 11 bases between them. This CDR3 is CASSTPVVGYTF. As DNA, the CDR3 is TGTGCCAGCAGCACTCCCGTTGTTGGCTACACCTTC.

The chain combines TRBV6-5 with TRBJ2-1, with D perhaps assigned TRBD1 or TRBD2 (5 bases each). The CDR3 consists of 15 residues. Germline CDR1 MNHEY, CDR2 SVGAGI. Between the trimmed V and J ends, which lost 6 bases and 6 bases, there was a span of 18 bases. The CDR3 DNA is TGTGCCAGCAGGACTACCTGGGGGAGAATCAATGAGCAGTTCTTC. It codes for CASRTTWGRINEQFF.

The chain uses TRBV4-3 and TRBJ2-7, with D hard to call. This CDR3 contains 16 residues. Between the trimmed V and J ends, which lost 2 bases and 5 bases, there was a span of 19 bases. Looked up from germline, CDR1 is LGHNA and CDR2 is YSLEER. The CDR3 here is CASSQFSGPGVDEQYF. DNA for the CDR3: TGCGCCAGCAGCCAATTTTCGGGCCCCGGCGTGGACGAGCAGTACTTC.

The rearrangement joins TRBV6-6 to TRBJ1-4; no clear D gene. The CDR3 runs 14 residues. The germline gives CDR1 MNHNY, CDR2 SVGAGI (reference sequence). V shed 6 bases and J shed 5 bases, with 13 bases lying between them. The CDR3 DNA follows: TGTGCCAGCAGACAACAGCGGAAGAATGAAAAACTGTTTTTT. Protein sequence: CASRQQRKNEKLFF.

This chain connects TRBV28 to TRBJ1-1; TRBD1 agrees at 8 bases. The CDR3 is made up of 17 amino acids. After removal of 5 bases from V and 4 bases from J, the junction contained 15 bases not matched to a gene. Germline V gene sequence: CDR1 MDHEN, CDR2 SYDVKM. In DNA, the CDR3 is TGTGCCAGCAGTCTTTCCCGGACAGGGTTGGGAACCACTGAAGCTTTCTTT. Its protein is CASSLSRTGLGTTEAFF.